This TCR beta chain is from a study of tumor-infiltrating lymphocytes in primary liver carcinoma. Study overall: Samples returned roughly 3.65 to 8 million productive TCRbeta reads, a yield that was similar across tissue types.

Starting from around 510 ng of total RNA, TCR beta cDNA was produced with a primer in the constant region. Nested multiplex PCR, run for three rounds with slightly modified ARM-PCR, yielded TCR beta libraries. The first two PCR rounds used TRBV1-TRBV30 forward primers with a C-beta reverse primer, 10 cycles each. TCRdb recomputed calls from the multiplex PCR reads with MiXCR, one row per CDR3 protein. Among some 320,000 distinct CDR3 sequences listed, roughly 60% were seen once. This clonotype was seen repeatedly, ten times or more. They got blood RNA out of unsorted whole blood and also pulled out germline DNA. CDR1 LGHNA and CDR2 YSLEER come from the germline V gene. V lost 1 base to trimming and J lost 4 bases; unmatched junction nucleotides: 4. This CDR3 comprises 15 residues.

This TCR derives from a middle-aged man with primary liver carcinoma and hepatitis B virus infection. V usage is TRBV4-3 and J usage is TRBJ2-5; 9 bases agree with TRBD1. Material for sequencing was peripheral blood. This CDR3 is CASSQGTGEVETQYF. The DNA for the CDR3 is TGCGCCAGCAGCCAAGGGACAGGGGAGGTAGAGACCCAGTACTTC.